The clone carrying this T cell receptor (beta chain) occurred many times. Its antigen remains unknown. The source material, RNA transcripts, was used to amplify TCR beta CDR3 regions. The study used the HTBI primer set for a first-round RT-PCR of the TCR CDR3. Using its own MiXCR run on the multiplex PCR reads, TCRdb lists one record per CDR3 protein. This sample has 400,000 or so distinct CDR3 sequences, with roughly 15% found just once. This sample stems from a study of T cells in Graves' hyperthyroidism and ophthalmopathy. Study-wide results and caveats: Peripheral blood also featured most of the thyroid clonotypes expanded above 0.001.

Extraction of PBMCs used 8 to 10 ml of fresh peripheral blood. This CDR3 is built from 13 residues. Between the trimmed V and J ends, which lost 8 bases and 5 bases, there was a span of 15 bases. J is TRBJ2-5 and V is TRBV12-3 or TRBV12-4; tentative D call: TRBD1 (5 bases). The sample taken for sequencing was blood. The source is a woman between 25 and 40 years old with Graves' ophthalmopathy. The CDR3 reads CASEAGFEETQYF. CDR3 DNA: TGTGCCAGCGAAGCAGGGTTTGAGGAGACCCAGTACTTC.